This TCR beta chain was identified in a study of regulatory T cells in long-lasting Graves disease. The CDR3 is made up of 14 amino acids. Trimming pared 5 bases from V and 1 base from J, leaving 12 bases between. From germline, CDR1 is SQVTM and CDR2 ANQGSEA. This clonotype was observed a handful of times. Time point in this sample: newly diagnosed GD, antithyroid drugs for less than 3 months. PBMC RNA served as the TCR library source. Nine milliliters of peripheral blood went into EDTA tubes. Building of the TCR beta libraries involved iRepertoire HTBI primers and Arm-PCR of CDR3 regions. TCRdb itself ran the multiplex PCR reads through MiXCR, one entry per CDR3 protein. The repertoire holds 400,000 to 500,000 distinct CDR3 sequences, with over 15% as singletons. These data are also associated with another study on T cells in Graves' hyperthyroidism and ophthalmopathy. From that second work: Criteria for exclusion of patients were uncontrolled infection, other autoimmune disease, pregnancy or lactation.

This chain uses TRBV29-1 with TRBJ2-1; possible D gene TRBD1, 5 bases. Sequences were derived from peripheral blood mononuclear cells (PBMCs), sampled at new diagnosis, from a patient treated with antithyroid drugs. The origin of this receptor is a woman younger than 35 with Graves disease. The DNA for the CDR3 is TGCAGCGTTCTGACAGAAAGATCCTACAATGAGCAGTTCTTC. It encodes CSVLTERSYNEQFF.